This T cell receptor (beta chain) was captured by sequencing in a study of OX40 agonist ivuxolimab in advanced cancers. About the study as a whole: Ivuxolimab was an agonistic, fully human IgG2 monoclonal antibody directed against OX40 (CD134), a costimulatory receptor. Intravenous ivuxolimab was administered to patients every 2 weeks at six dose levels: 0.01, 0.1, 0.3, 1.5, 3 and 10 mg/kg. Of the approximately 50 dose-escalation patients, hepatocellular carcinoma was present in approximately 20, melanoma in approximately 15, renal cell carcinoma in 9 and head and neck cancer in 9. In the dose-escalation cohort, around four fifths of patients were male, and the mean age was approximately 55 years, with a range of about 20 to 79. Patients were allowed to have had prior anti-PD-1, anti-PD-L1 or anti-CTLA-4 therapy, and around 41% of the dose-escalation patients had previously received checkpoint inhibitors. Three dose-escalation patients achieved partial responses, one with hepatocellular carcinoma and two with cutaneous melanoma. The purpose of peripheral TCRbeta sequencing was to test whether ivuxolimab changed TCR sequence diversity and led to clonal T-cell expansion. The monotherapy dose-escalation portion (N of about 52 patients) of the phase I ivuxolimab trial is reported in the paper.

This clone showed up just once. The antigen this receptor binds is unknown. Base qualities are not recorded, but no much larger clone differs from it by a single base. To sequence the TCRbeta CDR3 region, genomic DNA was isolated from the sorted cells. The immunoSEQ Assay was used to sequence the TCRbeta CDR3 regions. TCRdb provides this immuneACCESS table in a form limited to in-frame rearrangements. Some clones are lacking; in checked studies, under half of them reflect an unresolved V gene, and why the rest are absent is not known. The sample contains roughly 80,000 clones, approximately 95% of them found a single time. The ten largest clonotypes hold about 0.34% of the sample. Patients with autoimmune disease history or receiving systemic immunosuppression were excluded from the trial. Peripheral blood for TCR sequencing was drawn from every dose cohort at baseline, at cycle 4 day 1 and at cycle 7 day 1. The samples were drawn from a first-in-human, open-label, multicenter phase I dose-escalation trial of ivuxolimab. Adults with locally advanced or metastatic melanoma, renal cell carcinoma, hepatocellular carcinoma or head and neck squamous cell carcinoma were enrolled in the trial. Before TCR sequencing, CD4+ and CD8+ T cells were separately sorted from peripheral blood.

Trimming accounts for 4 bases at V and 7 bases at J, while the number of junction bases matched to no gene is 11. From the germline V gene (reference sequence), CDR1 is SGHNT and CDR2 is YYREEE. The CDR3, cysteine through phenylalanine, is 15 amino acids long. Only the CDR3 DNA stays, 45 bases, in frame from base 1. General findings and caveats noted by the study authors: Partial responders in the 0.1-3.0 mg/kg groups had among the lowest normalized peripheral clonal expansion, especially among CD8+ T cells. After ivuxolimab, more expanded clones were found on average in CD8+ T cells than in CD4+ T cells. Which antigens the clonally expanded peripheral T cells were specific for was not determined. At doses of 0.1 to 3.0 mg/kg, clonal expansion of both CD4+ and CD8+ blood T cells was observed from baseline to week 6. Low levels of normalized T-cell clonal expansion were also seen in some patients who did not respond.

The source material was CD4+ or CD8+ T cells sorted from blood, sampled in a trial of the OX40 agonist ivuxolimab. Recombination connected TRBV5-4 to TRBJ2-1; 7 of the junction bases match TRBD2. The TCR was taken from an adult with an advanced solid tumor such as melanoma, head and neck, liver or kidney cancer. The nucleotide sequence is TGTGCCAGCAGCACCGGGACTATGGCGGGGAATGAGCAGTTCTTC. Its protein is CASSTGTMAGNEQFF.